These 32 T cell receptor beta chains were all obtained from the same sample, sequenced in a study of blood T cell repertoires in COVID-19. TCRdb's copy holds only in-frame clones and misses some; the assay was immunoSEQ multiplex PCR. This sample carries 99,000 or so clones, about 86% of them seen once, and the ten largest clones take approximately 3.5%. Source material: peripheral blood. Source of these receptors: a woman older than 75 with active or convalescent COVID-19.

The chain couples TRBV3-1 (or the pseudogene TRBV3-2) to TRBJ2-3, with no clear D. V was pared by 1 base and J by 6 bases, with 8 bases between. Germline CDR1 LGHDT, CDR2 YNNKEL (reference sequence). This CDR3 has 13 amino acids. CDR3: CASSQVPADTQYF. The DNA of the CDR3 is TGTGCCAGCAGCCAAGTACCAGCGGATACGCAGTATTTT.

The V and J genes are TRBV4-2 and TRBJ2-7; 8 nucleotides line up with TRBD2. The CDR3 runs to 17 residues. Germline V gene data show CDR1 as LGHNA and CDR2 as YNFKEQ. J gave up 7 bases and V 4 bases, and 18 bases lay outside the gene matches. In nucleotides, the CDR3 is TGTGCCAGCAGCCCCCCAATTGGACTAGCTCCCGTGGGGGAGCAGTACTTC. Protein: CASSPPIGLAPVGEQYF.

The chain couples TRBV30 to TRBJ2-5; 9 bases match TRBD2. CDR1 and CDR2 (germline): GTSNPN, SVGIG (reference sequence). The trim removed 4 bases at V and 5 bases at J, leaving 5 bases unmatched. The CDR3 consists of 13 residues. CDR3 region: CAWTGGRGETQYF. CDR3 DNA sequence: TGTGCCTGGACGGGCGGGAGGGGCGAGACCCAGTACTTC.

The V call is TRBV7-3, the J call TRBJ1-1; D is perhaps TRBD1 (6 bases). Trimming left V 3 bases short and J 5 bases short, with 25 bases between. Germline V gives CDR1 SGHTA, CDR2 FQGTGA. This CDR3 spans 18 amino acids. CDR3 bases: TGTGCCAGCAGCTTCAGGGGTCCACAGGGACGACGAACGACTGAAGCTTTCTTT. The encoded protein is CASSFRGPQGRRTTEAFF.

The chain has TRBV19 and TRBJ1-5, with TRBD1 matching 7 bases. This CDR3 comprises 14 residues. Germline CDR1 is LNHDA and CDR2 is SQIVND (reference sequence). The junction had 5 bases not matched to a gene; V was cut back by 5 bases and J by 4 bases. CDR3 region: CASSATGENQPQHF. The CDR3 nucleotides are TGTGCCAGTAGTGCAACAGGGGAGAATCAGCCCCAGCATTTT. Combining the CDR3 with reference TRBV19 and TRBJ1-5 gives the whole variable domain DGGITQSPKYLFRKEGQNVTLSCEQNLNHDAMYWYRQDPGQGLRLIYYSQIVNDFQKGDIAEGYSVSREKKESFPLTVTSAQKNPTAFYLCASSATGENQPQHFGDGTRLSIL.

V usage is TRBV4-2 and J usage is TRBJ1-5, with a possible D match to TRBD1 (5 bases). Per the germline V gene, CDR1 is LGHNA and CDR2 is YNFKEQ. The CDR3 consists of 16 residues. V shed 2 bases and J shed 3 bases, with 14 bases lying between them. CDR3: CASSQSLSTVNQPQHF. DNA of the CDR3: TGTGCCAGCAGCCAATCTCTGTCGACAGTCAATCAGCCCCAGCATTTT.

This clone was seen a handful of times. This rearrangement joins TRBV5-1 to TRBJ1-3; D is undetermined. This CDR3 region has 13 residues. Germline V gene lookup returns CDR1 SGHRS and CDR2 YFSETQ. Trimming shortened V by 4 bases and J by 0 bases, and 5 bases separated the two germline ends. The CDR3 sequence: CASSESSGNTIYF. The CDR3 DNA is TGCGCCAGCAGCGAGAGCTCTGGAAACACCATATATTTT. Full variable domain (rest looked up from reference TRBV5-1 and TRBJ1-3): KAGVTQTPRYLIKTRGQQVTLSCSPISGHRSVSWYQQTPGQGLQFLFEYFSETQRNKGNFPGRFSGRQFSNSRSEMNVSTLELGDSALYLCASSESSGNTIYFGEGSWLTVV.

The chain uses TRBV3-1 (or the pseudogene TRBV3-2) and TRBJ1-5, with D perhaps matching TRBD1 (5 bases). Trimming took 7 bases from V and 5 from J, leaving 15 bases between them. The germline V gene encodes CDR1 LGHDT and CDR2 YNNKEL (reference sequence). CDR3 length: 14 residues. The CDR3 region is CASTHPRAYQPQHF. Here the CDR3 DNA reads TGTGCCAGCACCCATCCCAGGGCTTATCAGCCCCAGCATTTT.

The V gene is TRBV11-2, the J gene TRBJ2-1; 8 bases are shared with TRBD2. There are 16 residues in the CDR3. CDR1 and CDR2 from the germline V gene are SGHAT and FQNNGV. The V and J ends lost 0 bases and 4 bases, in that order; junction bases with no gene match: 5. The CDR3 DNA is TGTGCCAGCAGCTTAGAGCCGACTAGCGCATACAATGAGCAGTTCTTC. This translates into CASSLEPTSAYNEQFF. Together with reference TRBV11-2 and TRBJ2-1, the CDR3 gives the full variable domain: EAGVAQSPRYKIIEKRQSVAFWCNPISGHATLYWYQQILGQGPKLLIQFQNNGVVDDSQLPKDRFSAERLKGVDSTLKIQPAKLEDSAVYLCASSLEPTSAYNEQFFGPGTRLTVL.

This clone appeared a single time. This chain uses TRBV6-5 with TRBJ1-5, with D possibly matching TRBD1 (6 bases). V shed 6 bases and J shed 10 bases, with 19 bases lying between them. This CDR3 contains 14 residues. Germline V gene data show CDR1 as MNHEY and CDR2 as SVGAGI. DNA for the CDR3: TGTGCCAGCAGCCAAACCCCGACAGGTCACCCCCAGCATTTT. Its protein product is CASSQTPTGHPQHF.

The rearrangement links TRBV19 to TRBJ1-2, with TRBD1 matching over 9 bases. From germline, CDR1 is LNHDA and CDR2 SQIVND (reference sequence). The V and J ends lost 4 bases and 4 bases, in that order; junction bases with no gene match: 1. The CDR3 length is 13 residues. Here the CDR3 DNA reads TGTGCCAGTAGTACGACAGGGGGCTATGGCTACACCTTC. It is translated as CASSTTGGYGYTF. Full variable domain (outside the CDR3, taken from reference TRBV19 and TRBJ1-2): DGGITQSPKYLFRKEGQNVTLSCEQNLNHDAMYWYRQDPGQGLRLIYYSQIVNDFQKGDIAEGYSVSREKKESFPLTVTSAQKNPTAFYLCASSTTGGYGYTFGSGTRLTVV.

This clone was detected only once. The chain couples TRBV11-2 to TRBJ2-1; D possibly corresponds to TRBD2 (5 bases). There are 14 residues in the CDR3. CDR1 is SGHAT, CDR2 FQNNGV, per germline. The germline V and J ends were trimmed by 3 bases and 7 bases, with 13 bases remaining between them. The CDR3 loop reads CASSFGLRQNEQFF. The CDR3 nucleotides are TGTGCCAGCAGCTTCGGACTGAGGCAAAATGAGCAGTTCTTC.

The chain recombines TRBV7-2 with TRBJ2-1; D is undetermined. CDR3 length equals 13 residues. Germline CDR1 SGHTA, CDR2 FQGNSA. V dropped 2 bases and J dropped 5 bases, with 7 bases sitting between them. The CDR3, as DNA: TGTGCCAGCAGCTTAAACCGGGACAATGAGCAGTTCTTC. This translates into CASSLNRDNEQFF.

The CDR3 region has the DNA TGTGCCAGCAGCCCAACGGCTAGAAGTATAGGCTACACCTTC. It specifies CASSPTARSIGYTF. The chain recombines TRBV3-1 (or the pseudogene TRBV3-2) with TRBJ1-2; D not resolved. V gave up 4 bases and J gave up 8 bases, with 17 bases separating them. This CDR3 region has 14 residues. Germline CDR1 LGHDT, CDR2 YNNKEL (reference sequence).

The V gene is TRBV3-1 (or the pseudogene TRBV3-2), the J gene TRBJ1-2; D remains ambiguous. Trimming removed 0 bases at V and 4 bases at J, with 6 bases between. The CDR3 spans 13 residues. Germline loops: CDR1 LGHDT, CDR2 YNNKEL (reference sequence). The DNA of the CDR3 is TGTGCCAGCAGCCAAGATGGCCCCTATGGCTACACCTTC. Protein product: CASSQDGPYGYTF.

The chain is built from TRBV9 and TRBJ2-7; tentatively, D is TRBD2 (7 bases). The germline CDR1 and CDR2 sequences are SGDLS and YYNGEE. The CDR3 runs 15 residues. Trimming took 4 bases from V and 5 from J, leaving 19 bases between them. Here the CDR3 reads CASSLRGLRGDEQYF. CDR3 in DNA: TGTGCCAGCAGCCTCAGGGGCCTCCGGGGGGACGAGCAGTACTTC.

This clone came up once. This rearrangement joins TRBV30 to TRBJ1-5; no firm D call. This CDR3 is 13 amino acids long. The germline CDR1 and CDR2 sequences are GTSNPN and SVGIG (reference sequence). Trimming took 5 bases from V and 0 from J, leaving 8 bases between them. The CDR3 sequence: CAWSSPSNQPQHF. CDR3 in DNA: TGTGCCTGGTCGAGCCCTAGCAATCAGCCCCAGCATTTT.

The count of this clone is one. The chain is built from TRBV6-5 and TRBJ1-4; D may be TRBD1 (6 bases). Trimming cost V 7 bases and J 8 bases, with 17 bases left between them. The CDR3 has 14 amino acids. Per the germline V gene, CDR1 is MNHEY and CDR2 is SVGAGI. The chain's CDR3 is CASKSGRGREKLFF. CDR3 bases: TGTGCCAGCAAAAGCGGCAGGGGTAGGGAAAAACTGTTTTTT.

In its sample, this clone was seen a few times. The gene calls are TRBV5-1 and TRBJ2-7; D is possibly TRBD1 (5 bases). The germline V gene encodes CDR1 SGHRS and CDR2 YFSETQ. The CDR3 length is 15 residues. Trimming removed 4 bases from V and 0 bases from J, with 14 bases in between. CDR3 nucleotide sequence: TGCGCCAGCAGCCCTCAAGGACATAGCTCCTACGAGCAGTACTTC. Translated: CASSPQGHSSYEQYF.

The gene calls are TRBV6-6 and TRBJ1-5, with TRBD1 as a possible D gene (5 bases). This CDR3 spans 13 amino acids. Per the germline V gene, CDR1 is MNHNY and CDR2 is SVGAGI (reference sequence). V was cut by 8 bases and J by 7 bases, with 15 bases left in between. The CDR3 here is CASEGGTGQPQHF. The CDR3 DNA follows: TGTGCCAGCGAGGGAGGGACGGGGCAGCCCCAGCATTTT.

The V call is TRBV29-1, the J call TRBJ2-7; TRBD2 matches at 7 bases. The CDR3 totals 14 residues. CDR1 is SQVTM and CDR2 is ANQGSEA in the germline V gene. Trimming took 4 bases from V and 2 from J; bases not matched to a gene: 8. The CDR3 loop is CSVAFGGGTYEQYF. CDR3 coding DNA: TGCAGCGTTGCTTTCGGCGGGGGAACCTACGAGCAGTACTTC.

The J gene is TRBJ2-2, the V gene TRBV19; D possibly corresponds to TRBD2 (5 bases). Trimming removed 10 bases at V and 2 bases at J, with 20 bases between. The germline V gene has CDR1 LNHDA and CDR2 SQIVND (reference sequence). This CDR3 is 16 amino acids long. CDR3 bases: TGTGCCACCCGCCCGTGGGAGAATCCTAACACCGGGGAGCTGTTTTTT. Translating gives CATRPWENPNTGELFF.

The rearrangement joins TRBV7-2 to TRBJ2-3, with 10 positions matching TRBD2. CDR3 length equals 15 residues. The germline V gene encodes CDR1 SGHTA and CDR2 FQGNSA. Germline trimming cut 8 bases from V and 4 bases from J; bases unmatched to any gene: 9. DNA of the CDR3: TGTGCCAGCCACGGGTTTGGACTAGCGGCAGATACGCAGTATTTT. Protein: CASHGFGLAADTQYF. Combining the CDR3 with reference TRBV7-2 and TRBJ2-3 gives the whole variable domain GAGVSQSPSNKVTEKGKDVELRCDPISGHTALYWYRQSLGQGLEFLIYFQGNSAPDKSGLPSDRFSAERTGGSVSTLTIQRTQQEDSAVYLCASHGFGLAADTQYFGPGTRLTVL.

Here the CDR3 reads CASSYVGGLRTDTQYF. In nucleotides, the CDR3 is TGTGCCAGCAGTTATGTGGGAGGACTTCGGACAGATACGCAGTATTTT. The gene calls are TRBV6-6 and TRBJ2-3; weak D call: TRBD2 (6 bases). Trimming left V 3 bases short and J 3 bases short, with 16 bases between. The germline V gene has CDR1 MNHNY and CDR2 SVGAGI (reference sequence). CDR3 length: 16 amino acids.

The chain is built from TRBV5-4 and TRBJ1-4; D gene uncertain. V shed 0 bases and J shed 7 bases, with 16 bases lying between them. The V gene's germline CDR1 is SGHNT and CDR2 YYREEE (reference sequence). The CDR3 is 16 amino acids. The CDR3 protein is CASSLGPAQMGEKLFF. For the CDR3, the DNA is TGTGCCAGCAGCTTGGGGCCCGCACAGATGGGTGAAAAACTGTTTTTT.

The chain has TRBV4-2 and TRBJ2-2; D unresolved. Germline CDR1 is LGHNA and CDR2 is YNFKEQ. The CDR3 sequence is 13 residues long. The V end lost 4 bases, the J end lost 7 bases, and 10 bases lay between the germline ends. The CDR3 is CASSPTVIGELFF. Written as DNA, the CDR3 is TGTGCCAGCAGCCCCACAGTTATCGGGGAGCTGTTTTTT.

CDR3 in DNA: TGTGCCAGCGAGAGCGGACAGGGCGCGGGAAACACCATATATTTT. This gives the protein CASESGQGAGNTIYF. V gene TRBV28 combines with J gene TRBJ1-3; TRBD1 aligns across 8 bases. The trim removed 8 bases at V and 4 bases at J, leaving 10 bases unmatched. Per germline, CDR1 MDHEN and CDR2 SYDVKM. This CDR3 is 15 amino acids long.

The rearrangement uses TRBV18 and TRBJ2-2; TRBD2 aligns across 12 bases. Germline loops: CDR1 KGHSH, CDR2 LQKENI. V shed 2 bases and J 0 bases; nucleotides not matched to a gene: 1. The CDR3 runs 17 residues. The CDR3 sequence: CASSPGLAGTNTGELFF. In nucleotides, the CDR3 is TGTGCCAGCTCACCAGGACTAGCGGGAACGAACACCGGGGAGCTGTTTTTT.

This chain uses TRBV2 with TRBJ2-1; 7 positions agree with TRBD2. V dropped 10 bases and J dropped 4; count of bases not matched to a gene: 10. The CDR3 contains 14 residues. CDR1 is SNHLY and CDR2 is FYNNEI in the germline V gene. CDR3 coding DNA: TGTGCCATGAAGCGGGACTCATCATACAATGAGCAGTTCTTC. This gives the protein CAMKRDSSYNEQFF.

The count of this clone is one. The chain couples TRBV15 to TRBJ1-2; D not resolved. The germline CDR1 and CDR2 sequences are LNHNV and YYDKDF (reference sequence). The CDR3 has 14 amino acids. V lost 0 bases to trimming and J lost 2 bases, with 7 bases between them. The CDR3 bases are TGTGCCACCAGCAGAGATGCAGGAAACTATGGCTACACCTTC. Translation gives CATSRDAGNYGYTF.

CDR3 nucleotide sequence: TGTGCCATCAGTGAGGGTAGGAGCTCCTACGAGCAGTACTTC. Its translation: CAISEGRSSYEQYF. The V gene is TRBV10-3, the J gene TRBJ2-7; D gene uncertain. V lost 2 bases and J lost 0, with 8 bases in between. Germline CDR1 and CDR2: ENHRY and SYGVKD. The CDR3 length is 14 residues.

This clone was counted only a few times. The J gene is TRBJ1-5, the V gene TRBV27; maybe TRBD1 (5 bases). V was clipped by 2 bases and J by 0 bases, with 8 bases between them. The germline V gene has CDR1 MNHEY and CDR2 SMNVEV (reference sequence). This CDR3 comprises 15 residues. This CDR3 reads CASSLKGYSNQPQHF. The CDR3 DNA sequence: TGTGCCAGCAGTTTAAAGGGGTATAGCAATCAGCCCCAGCATTTT.